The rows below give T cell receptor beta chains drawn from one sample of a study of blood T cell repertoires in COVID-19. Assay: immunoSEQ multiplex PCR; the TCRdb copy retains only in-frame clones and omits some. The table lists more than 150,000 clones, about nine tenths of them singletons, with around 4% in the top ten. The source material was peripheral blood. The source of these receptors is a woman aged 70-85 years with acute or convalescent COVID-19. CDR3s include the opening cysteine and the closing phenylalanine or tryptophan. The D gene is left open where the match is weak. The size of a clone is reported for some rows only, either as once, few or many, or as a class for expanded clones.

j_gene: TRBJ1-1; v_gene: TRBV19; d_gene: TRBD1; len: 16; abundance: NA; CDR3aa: CASSIRTGGRSGEAFF; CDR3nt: TGTGCCAGTAGTATCCGGACAGGGGGCAGAAGTGGTGAAGCTTTCTTT
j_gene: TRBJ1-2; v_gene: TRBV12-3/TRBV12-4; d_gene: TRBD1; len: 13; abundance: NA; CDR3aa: CASSSRDRGGYTF; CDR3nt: TGTGCCAGCAGTTCCCGGGACAGGGGAGGCTACACCTTC
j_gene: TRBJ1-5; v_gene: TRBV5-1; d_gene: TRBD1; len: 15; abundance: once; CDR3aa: CASSLTGGSNQPQHF; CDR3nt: TGCGCCAGCAGTTTAACAGGGGGAAGCAATCAGCCCCAGCATTTT
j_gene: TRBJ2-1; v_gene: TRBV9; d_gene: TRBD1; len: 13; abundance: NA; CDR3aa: CASSIRQGNEQFF; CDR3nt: TGTGCCAGCAGCATTAGACAGGGGAATGAGCAGTTCTTC
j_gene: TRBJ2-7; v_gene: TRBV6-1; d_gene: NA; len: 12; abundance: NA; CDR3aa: CASSERGYEQYF; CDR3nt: TGTGCCAGCAGTGAACGGGGCTACGAGCAGTACTTC
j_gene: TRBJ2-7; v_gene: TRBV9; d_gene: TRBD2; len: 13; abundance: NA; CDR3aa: CASSEGTSGEQYF; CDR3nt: TGTGCCAGCAGCGAGGGGACTAGCGGCGAGCAGTACTTC
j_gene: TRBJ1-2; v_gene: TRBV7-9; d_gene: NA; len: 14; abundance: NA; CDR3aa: CASSLTPAKSRYTF; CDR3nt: TGTGCCAGCAGCTTAACCCCTGCTAAATCACGCTACACCTTC
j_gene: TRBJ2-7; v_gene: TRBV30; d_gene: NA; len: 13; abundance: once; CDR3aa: CAWSKGKDYEQYF; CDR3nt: TGTGCCTGGAGTAAGGGGAAGGACTACGAGCAGTACTTC
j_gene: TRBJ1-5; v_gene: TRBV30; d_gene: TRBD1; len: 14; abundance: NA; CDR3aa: CAWSIGGVGQPQHF; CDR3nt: TGTGCCTGGAGTATAGGGGGCGTGGGGCAGCCCCAGCATTTT
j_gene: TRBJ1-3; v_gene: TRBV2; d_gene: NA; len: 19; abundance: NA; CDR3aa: CASSEAPREGSNSGNTIYF; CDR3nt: TGTGCCAGCAGTGAAGCACCACGGGAAGGGTCCAACTCTGGAAACACCATATATTTT
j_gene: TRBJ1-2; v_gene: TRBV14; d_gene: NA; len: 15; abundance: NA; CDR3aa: CASSQVSGGTYGYTF; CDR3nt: TGTGCCAGCAGCCAAGTTTCGGGAGGAACGTATGGCTACACCTTC